This T cell receptor (beta chain) originates from a study of T-cell memory formation after mild COVID-19. Study-level information: The two donors had largely donor-specific TCR clusters. Points from the study as a whole: CM and EM subsets held most contracting CD4+ clones; EMRA held CD8+ ones.

There are 12 residues in the CDR3. The germline CDR1 and CDR2 sequences are LGHNA and YNFKEQ. The V end lost 5 bases, the J end lost 8 bases, and 12 bases lay between the germline ends. TCRalpha and TCRbeta libraries used 5'RACE with constant-segment primers and UMIs. Each CDR3 protein gets one entry after TCRdb re-called the 5' RACE reads with MiXCR. The table lists 410,000 or so distinct CDR3 sequences, about 25% of them singletons, with over 10% in the top ten. To note about this clonotype: Its antigen is still unknown.

Material for sequencing was PBMCs or a T cell subset sorted from them (not recorded which). The J gene is TRBJ1-1, the V gene TRBV4-2; D not certain. This TCR came from an adult woman who had mild COVID-19 (a few samples of this study predate the infection). Cell type and time point are not known. In DNA, the CDR3 is TGTGCCAGCAGCTCAAACACGGGGGAAGCTTTCTTT. As protein: CASSSNTGEAFF.